The 23 T cell receptor beta chains below come from one sample, sequenced in a study of identical twins. Each CDR3 protein is one row after TCRdb ran MiXCR on the 5' RACE reads. The sample comprises about 530,000 distinct CDR3 sequences, 20% to 25% of which are singletons, and around 0.47% rests with the top ten. These data were also reused for a study on yellow fever vaccine responses in identical twins.

Specimen: CD4+ T cells sorted from blood. The receptor source for this set is a woman between 18 and 30 years old in good health.

The rearrangement joins TRBV3-1 to TRBJ1-1; D not resolved. This CDR3 is built from 14 residues. The V gene lost 4 bases and the J gene lost 6 bases, with 15 bases spanning the gap. Per germline, CDR1 LGHDT and CDR2 YNNKEL (reference sequence). The CDR3 loop is CASSPETRNSEAFF. The CDR3 bases are TGTGCCAGCAGCCCTGAGACCCGAAACTCTGAAGCTTTCTTT.

The J gene is TRBJ1-3, the V gene TRBV2; 7 bases align to TRBD1. The V gene's germline CDR1 is SNHLY and CDR2 FYNNEI. The length of the CDR3 is 13 residues. J lost 4 bases, V lost 10 bases, and 7 bases had no gene match. As DNA, the CDR3 is TGTGCCACCCACAGGGGACCAGGAAACACCATATATTTT. It encodes CATHRGPGNTIYF.

The chain combines TRBV12-3 or TRBV12-4 with TRBJ2-7; 8 positions agree with TRBD1. V shed 3 bases and J 7 bases; nucleotides not matched to a gene: 2. This CDR3 is built from 12 residues. The CDR3 loop reads CASSFRTGEQYV. The CDR3 DNA reads TGTGCCAGCAGTTTTAGGACAGGGGAGCAGTACGTC.

The rearrangement uses TRBV12-3 or TRBV12-4 and TRBJ2-1; D call uncertain. This CDR3 contains 12 residues. V was shortened by 6 bases and J by 7 bases, with 10 bases between the two germline ends. CDR3 nucleotide sequence: TGTGCCAGCAGCCAAAAGAGGAATGAGCAGTTCTTC. Its translation is CASSQKRNEQFF.

This chain joins TRBV5-6 and TRBJ2-1; 7 nucleotides match TRBD2. The trim removed 2 bases at V and 0 bases at J, leaving 17 bases unmatched. The V gene's germline CDR1 is SGHDT and CDR2 YYEEEE. CDR3 size: 20 residues. The CDR3 reads CASSFYRDYTAYSSYNEQFF. CDR3 DNA sequence: TGTGCCAGCAGCTTTTACCGGGACTACACAGCTTATAGCTCCTACAATGAGCAGTTCTTC.

The table lists this clonotype with a few counts. The CDR3 here is CSARGLAGVSEQYF. The CDR3 region has the DNA TGCAGTGCTAGAGGACTAGCGGGAGTATCCGAGCAGTACTTC. This sequence joins TRBV20-1 and TRBJ2-7, with 12 bases fitting TRBD2. CDR3 length: 14 residues. Trimming at V came to 1 base and at J to 6 bases, leaving 4 bases not matched to a gene. CDR1 and CDR2 from the germline V gene are DFQATT and SNEGSKA (reference sequence).

In its sample, this clonotype was seen a few times. The gene calls are TRBV5-1 and TRBJ2-5, with a possible D match to TRBD2 (6 bases). There are 13 residues in the CDR3. Trimming took 1 base from V and 10 from J, leaving 14 bases between them. Germline CDR1 reads SGHRS; CDR2 reads YFSETQ. The CDR3 protein is CASSLRMGGDQYF. The CDR3, as DNA: TGCGCCAGCAGCTTGAGGATGGGCGGGGACCAGTACTTC.

This clonotype was detected only a few times. This rearrangement joins TRBV5-1 to TRBJ2-1; 12 bases are a match to TRBD1. J was trimmed by 14 bases and V by 4 bases; bases with no gene match: 7. The CDR3 is 13 amino acids. CDR1 SGHRS and CDR2 YFSETQ come from the germline V gene. This CDR3 reads CASSGGQGAREFF. The CDR3 DNA is TGCGCCAGCAGCGGGGGACAGGGGGCGAGGGAGTTCTTC.

The CDR3 protein is CSVGVGITDTQYF. The CDR3 DNA is TGCAGCGTTGGTGTAGGGATAACAGATACGCAGTATTTT. The rearrangement joins TRBV29-1 to TRBJ2-3, with D uncertain. V lost 4 bases and J 3 bases, leaving 11 bases between the germline ends. Germline V CDR1 and CDR2: SQVTM, ANQGSEA. This CDR3 region has 13 residues.

In its sample, this clonotype was seen a few times. V usage is TRBV12-3 or TRBV12-4 and J usage is TRBJ2-3; D is unresolved. This CDR3 region has 14 residues. Trimming removed 6 bases at V and 4 bases at J, with 14 bases between. The DNA for the CDR3 is TGTGCCAGCAGCCGTAATGGGCTGGCAGATACGCAGTATTTT. Residues: CASSRNGLADTQYF.

The chain joins TRBV7-3 to TRBJ2-1; 8 positions agree with TRBD2. The CDR3 runs to 16 residues. The V gene's germline CDR1 is SGHTA and CDR2 FQGTGA. The V gene end was trimmed by 5 bases and the J gene end by 5 bases; junction bases not matched to a gene: 11. The CDR3 loop is CASSGGLREGDNEQFF. For the CDR3, the DNA is TGTGCCAGCAGCGGAGGCCTCCGGGAGGGCGACAATGAGCAGTTCTTC.

The chain is built from TRBV5-5 and TRBJ2-7; tentative D call: TRBD1 (5 bases). In germline, CDR1 is SGHKS, CDR2 YYEKEE (reference sequence). V was trimmed by 3 bases and J by 0 bases, leaving 13 bases between them. This CDR3 comprises 15 residues. The CDR3 reads CASSSAGFSSYEQYF. CDR3 bases: TGTGCCAGCAGCTCTGCAGGGTTCTCCTCCTACGAGCAGTACTTC.

This clonotype was seen a few times. This sequence joins TRBV29-1 and TRBJ2-2; D perhaps matches TRBD1 (5 bases). CDR1 and CDR2 (germline): SQVTM, ANQGSEA. This CDR3 contains 13 residues. Trimming shortened V by 4 bases and J by 1 base, and 7 bases separated the two germline ends. The CDR3 DNA sequence: TGCAGCGTTGGCCAGGGGAACACCGGGGAGCTGTTTTTT. This translates into CSVGQGNTGELFF.

The V and J genes are TRBV24-1 and TRBJ1-1; 7 positions agree with TRBD1. The V and J ends lost 3 bases and 1 base, in that order; junction bases with no gene match: 7. Looked up from germline, CDR1 is KGHDR and CDR2 is SFDVKD. The CDR3 is made up of 16 amino acids. In DNA form, the CDR3 reads TGTGCCACCAGTGATGAGGACAACAGGGGGAACACTGAAGCTTTCTTT. Translation: CATSDEDNRGNTEAFF.

The chain employs TRBV12-3 or TRBV12-4 and TRBJ1-2; D call uncertain. Trimming pared 6 bases from V and 8 bases from J, leaving 16 bases between. The CDR3 is 13 residues long. The CDR3 loop reads CASRPGLFDGYTF. CDR3 bases: TGTGCCAGCAGACCCGGACTCTTTGACGGCTACACCTTC.

This clonotype showed up just a few times. The genes are TRBV24-1 and TRBJ2-2; 10 positions match TRBD1. V gave up 7 bases and J gave up 3 bases; unmatched junction bases: 1. Germline V lookup: CDR1 KGHDR, CDR2 SFDVKD. The CDR3 spans 14 residues. Here the CDR3 DNA reads TGTGCCACCAGGACAGGGGGCCACACCGGGGAGCTGTTTTTT. Protein: CATRTGGHTGELFF.

The V and J genes are TRBV11-2 and TRBJ1-4; D unresolved. The ends were cut back, 2 bases at V and 11 bases at J, with 15 bases in the middle. CDR1 and CDR2 from the germline V gene are SGHAT and FQNNGV. The CDR3 totals 14 residues. The CDR3 region is CASSLSLAGGKLFF. CDR3 nucleotide sequence: TGTGCCAGCAGCTTAAGCCTCGCAGGAGGCAAACTGTTTTTT.

The rearrangement uses TRBV10-3 and TRBJ2-5; D is unclear. The germline CDR1 and CDR2 sequences are ENHRY and SYGVKD. V dropped 7 bases and J dropped 1 base, with 4 bases sitting between them. The CDR3 is made up of 11 amino acids. DNA for the CDR3: TGTGCCATCAAAGTCCAAGAGACCCAGTACTTC. It translates to CAIKVQETQYF.

This clonotype has a handful of counts. The V and J genes are TRBV5-5 and TRBJ2-2, with 9 bases matching TRBD1. With V trimmed by 2 bases and J by 6 bases, 8 bases remained unmatched. Germline V gene sequence: CDR1 SGHKS, CDR2 YYEKEE (reference sequence). The length of the CDR3 is 16 residues. The CDR3 DNA reads TGTGCCAGCAGCTTTACAGGGGGCGCAGGTCCCGGGGAGCTGTTTTTT. Encoded protein: CASSFTGGAGPGELFF.

At least ten counts were recorded for this clonotype. V is TRBV12-3 or TRBV12-4 and J is TRBJ2-5; TRBD1 matches at 7 bases. The V gene end was trimmed by 4 bases and the J gene end by 2 bases; junction bases not matched to a gene: 7. This CDR3 contains 15 residues. The CDR3 DNA follows: TGTGCCAGCAGTTCGGGGACAGACTTACAAGAGACCCAGTACTTC. Its translation: CASSSGTDLQETQYF.

This chain uses TRBV6-2 or TRBV6-3 with TRBJ2-7; no clear D. The CDR3 sequence is 15 residues long. Between the trimmed V and J ends, which lost 1 base and 0 bases, there was a span of 10 bases. Germline-derived CDR1 and CDR2 are MNHEY and SVGEGT. The CDR3, as DNA: TGTGCCAGCAGTTACTACCGCAGTAACTCCTACGAGCAGTACTTC. As protein: CASSYYRSNSYEQYF.

The chain has TRBV25-1 and TRBJ2-7; D is unclear. Germline loops: CDR1 MGHDK, CDR2 SYGVNS. The CDR3 spans 14 residues. V lost 1 base and J 0 bases, leaving 7 bases between the germline ends. Here the CDR3 reads CASSEWSGSYEQYF. CDR3 DNA: TGTGCCAGCAGTGAATGGAGTGGCTCCTACGAGCAGTACTTC.

This rearrangement joins TRBV28 to TRBJ2-6; D call uncertain. The CDR3 totals 16 residues. V was shortened by 5 bases and J by 1 base, with 12 bases between the two germline ends. Germline CDR1 and CDR2: MDHEN and SYDVKM. The CDR3 region has the DNA TGTGCCAGCAGTCTAACCCTTCCGTCTGGGGCCAACGTCCTGACTTTC. Protein product: CASSLTLPSGANVLTF.